The TCR beta chain described here comes from a study of T cell responses to AZD1222 COVID-19 vaccine. Germline V lookup: CDR1 LGHDT, CDR2 YNNKEL (reference sequence). The CDR3 has 13 residues. V was shortened by 0 bases and J by 8 bases, with 10 bases between the two germline ends. Sequencing was performed with immunoSEQ multiplex PCR; in TCRdb, only in-frame clones are kept and a portion is missing. The sample records some 160,000 clones, approximately 93% being singletons. Sequenced here: peripheral blood, sampled on day 0 of AZD1222 vaccination. The gene calls are TRBV3-1 (or the pseudogene TRBV3-2) and TRBJ1-2, with D possibly being TRBD1 (6 bases). This receptor was identified in an adult in good health. This CDR3 reads CASSQEGGAGYTF. The DNA for the CDR3 is TGTGCCAGCAGCCAAGAAGGGGGGGCCGGCTACACCTTC.